These 10 T cell receptor beta chains originate from one sample sequenced in a study of blood T cell repertoires in COVID-19. Using immunoSEQ multiplex PCR, the repertoire was profiled, and TCRdb retains in-frame clones only, with some absent. This sample has 350,000 to 550,000 clones, with roughly nine tenths found just once. Material: PBMCs or T cells enriched from blood (not recorded which). These receptors all stem from a man aged 25-45 years who had recovered from COVID-19.

This chain uses TRBV3-1 (or the pseudogene TRBV3-2) with TRBJ2-1; TRBD2 might be the D (6 bases). Germline V gives CDR1 LGHDT, CDR2 YNNKEL (reference sequence). The V and J ends lost 4 bases and 8 bases respectively, with 21 bases between them. CDR3 size: 16 residues. The CDR3 bases are TGTGCCAGCAGCCCCCCCTGGGGGGTAGCCCCCGATGAGCAGTTCTTC. The encoded protein is CASSPPWGVAPDEQFF.

V is TRBV7-2 and J is TRBJ2-1; D not resolved. V was clipped by 1 base and J by 9 bases, with 4 bases between them. Looked up from germline, CDR1 is SGHTA and CDR2 is FQGNSA. CDR3 length: 11 amino acids. CDR3 loop: CASSLVGEQFF. CDR3 DNA: TGTGCCAGCAGCTTAGTCGGTGAGCAGTTCTTC.

A note on this clone: A read error may account for a junction end that differs from germline. V gene TRBV6-1 combines with J gene TRBJ2-7; D remains unclear. The CDR3 is made up of 16 amino acids. Looked up from germline, CDR1 is MNHNS and CDR2 is SASEGT. In DNA form, the CDR3 reads TGTGCCAGCAGGGAAGATTCCGGTCGGGTGTTGTACGAGCAGTACTTC. The encoded protein is CASREDSGRVLYEQYF.

The table lists this clone with a few counts. V gene TRBV5-1 combines with J gene TRBJ2-7; the D is unclear. This CDR3 is built from 12 residues. V was trimmed by 4 bases and J by 5 bases, leaving 10 bases between them. Per the germline V gene, CDR1 is SGHRS and CDR2 is YFSETQ. CDR3 amino acids: CASSELQNEQYF. CDR3 coding DNA: TGCGCCAGCAGCGAATTACAGAACGAGCAGTACTTC.

This clone appeared many times. The chain employs TRBV18 and TRBJ2-3; 10 nucleotides match TRBD2. This CDR3 comprises 15 residues. V gave up 6 bases and J gave up 0 bases; unmatched junction bases: 3. CDR1 KGHSH and CDR2 LQKENI come from the germline V gene. The CDR3 loop is CASSETSGSTDTQYF. For the CDR3, the DNA is TGTGCCAGCTCGGAGACTAGCGGGAGCACAGATACGCAGTATTTT.

The chain employs TRBV28 and TRBJ1-4; a possible D gene is TRBD1 (6 bases). Germline loops: CDR1 MDHEN, CDR2 SYDVKM. Between the trimmed V and J ends, which lost 7 bases and 5 bases, there was a span of 14 bases. The length of the CDR3 is 14 residues. CDR3 loop: CASTPHRDNEKLFF. For the CDR3, the DNA is TGTGCCAGCACTCCCCACAGGGACAATGAAAAACTGTTTTTT.

This rearrangement joins TRBV4-1 to TRBJ1-4; 8 bases map to TRBD1. This CDR3 spans 14 amino acids. V was pared by 4 bases and J by 4 bases, with 2 bases of the junction left unmatched. Germline CDR1 reads MGHRA; CDR2 reads YSYEKL. The CDR3 nucleotides read TGCGCCAGCAGCCGGACAGGGCTTAATGAAAAACTGTTTTTT. Amino acid sequence: CASSRTGLNEKLFF.

This sequence joins TRBV7-9 and TRBJ1-1; D uncertain. Deletions cut 5 bases from V and 7 bases from J, with 5 bases between. Germline assignment: CDR1 SEHNR and CDR2 FQNEAQ (reference sequence). The CDR3 has 10 amino acids. The CDR3 spells CASSGLEAFF. In DNA form, the CDR3 reads TGTGCCAGCAGCGGGCTTGAAGCTTTCTTT.

This clone was observed once. The rearrangement joins TRBV10-2 to TRBJ1-2; D uncertain. The CDR3 contains 13 residues. The germline CDR1 and CDR2 sequences are WSHSY and SAAADI. With 7 bases removed from V and 0 bases from J, the gap between germline ends came to 9 bases. The CDR3 is CASMQAPNYGYTF. The CDR3 nucleotides read TGCGCCAGCATGCAAGCCCCTAACTATGGCTACACCTTC.

The chain employs TRBV5-1 and TRBJ2-1; D may be TRBD2 (6 bases). Germline loops: CDR1 SGHRS, CDR2 YFSETQ. The CDR3 sequence is 13 residues long. Trimming took 4 bases from V and 5 from J, leaving 10 bases between them. CDR3 amino acids: CASSPGENNEQFF. Here the CDR3 DNA reads TGCGCCAGCAGCCCGGGGGAGAACAATGAGCAGTTCTTC.